The source of this TCR beta chain is a study of blood T cell repertoires in COVID-19. CDR3 length: 15 amino acids. The V and J ends lost 3 bases and 0 bases, in that order; junction bases with no gene match: 3. Germline lookup yields CDR1 KGHSH and CDR2 LQKENI. Only in-frame clones appear in the TCRdb table, and some are missing; sequencing was by immunoSEQ multiplex PCR. The table lists 200,000 to 300,000 clones, approximately 78% of them singletons. The chain carries TRBV18 and TRBJ2-7, with 9 bases aligning to TRBD1. Specimen: peripheral blood. The TCR was taken from a woman aged 55 to 70 with active or convalescent COVID-19. This CDR3 reads CASSPGGQGSYEQYF. CDR3 sequence (DNA): TGTGCCAGCTCACCGGGGGGACAGGGCTCCTACGAGCAGTACTTC.